This TCR beta chain was recorded in a study of blood T cell repertoires in COVID-19. About the research overall: T cells, B-cell-depleted T cells, or PBMCs provided the cDNA or gDNA that served as material.

The CDR3 is made up of 18 amino acids. Germline-derived CDR1 and CDR2 are MDHEN and SYDVKM. V lost 5 bases and J lost 2; bases outside the gene matches: 14. Original methodology: Amplification of reference gene primers was used by the study to estimate nucleated cell counts. Assay: immunoSEQ multiplex PCR; the TCRdb copy retains only in-frame clones and omits some. The V and J calls and clone size are taken from that table; D and trimming were inferred from the DNA. The repertoire holds over 85,000 clones, 88% seen once, with roughly 8.1% in the top ten. This chain connects TRBV28 to TRBJ2-7; TRBD2 matches at 11 bases. Sequenced material: peripheral blood. The sequence derives from a woman in her 70s with acute or convalescent COVID-19. The CDR3 DNA follows: TGTGCCAGCAGTGCCCACCCAGGGACTAGCGGCGGAACCTACGAGCAGTACTTC. The encoded protein is CASSAHPGTSGGTYEQYF.